At least ten counts were recorded for the clone carrying this T cell receptor beta chain. Its antigen remains unknown. This specimen belongs to a study of T cells in Graves' hyperthyroidism and ophthalmopathy. Amplified TCR beta CDR3 regions came from RNA transcripts. RT-PCR in the first round (using the HTBI primer set) targeted the TCR CDR3. TCRdb called the multiplex PCR reads again in MiXCR, with one record for every CDR3 protein. The sample carries some 460,000 distinct CDR3 sequences, approximately 14% recorded once. Across 18 months, stable Graves' hyperthyroidism was marked by no progression to ophthalmopathy. Study-wide findings and caveats: Within blood appeared most thyroid clonotypes that had expanded above 0.001.

The CDR3 extends over 15 amino acids. Between the trimmed V and J ends, which lost 2 bases and 2 bases, there was a span of 13 bases. The clonotype originates from a woman aged 18 to 35 with Graves' hyperthyroidism. The sequenced sample consisted of blood. V gene TRBV12-3 or TRBV12-4 combines with J gene TRBJ2-7; tentatively, D is TRBD2 (6 bases). The CDR3 sequence: CASSLRGGGTYEQYF. The CDR3 nucleotides read TGTGCCAGCAGTTTACGCGGCGGAGGGACCTACGAGCAGTACTTC.